These 18 T cell receptor beta chains were sequenced from one sample in a study of blood T cell repertoires in COVID-19. TCRdb keeps only in-frame clones here, not all; method: immunoSEQ multiplex PCR. The data show some 120,000 clones, with about 79% seen just once and 16% held by the top ten. Sequencing was performed on peripheral blood. The receptors stem from a woman aged 45-65 years with acute or convalescent COVID-19.

This clone was picked up one time. The CDR3 protein is CASSQEGGGTNEKLFF. CDR3 bases: TGCGCCAGCAGCCAAGAAGGAGGAGGGACTAATGAAAAACTGTTTTTT. The gene calls are TRBV4-1 and TRBJ1-4; no firm D call. The CDR3 consists of 16 residues. Germline CDR1 is MGHRA and CDR2 is YSYEKL. V shed 0 bases and J shed 2 bases, with 10 bases lying between them.

The chain couples TRBV3-1 (or the pseudogene TRBV3-2) to TRBJ1-1; D remains unclear. Germline CDR1 reads LGHDT; CDR2 reads YNNKEL (reference sequence). V shed 4 bases and J shed 0 bases, with 9 bases lying between them. The CDR3 length is 14 residues. CDR3 protein: CASSPVLMNTEAFF. As DNA, the CDR3 is TGTGCCAGCAGCCCGGTGCTCATGAACACTGAAGCTTTCTTT.

A few counts support this clone. The chain employs TRBV6-5 and TRBJ1-5, with 10 nucleotides matching TRBD1. The ends lost 7 bases at V and 6 bases at J; junction bases unmatched: 6. The V gene's germline CDR1 is MNHEY and CDR2 SVGAGI. This CDR3 is 14 amino acids long. The CDR3, as DNA: TGTGCCAGCATTACTGACAGGGGGCCTCAGCCCCAGCATTTT. This sequence encodes CASITDRGPQPQHF.

J is TRBJ1-1 and V is TRBV19; no clear D. The germline V and J ends were trimmed by 2 bases and 1 base, with 5 bases remaining between them. Looked up from germline, CDR1 is LNHDA and CDR2 is SQIVND (reference sequence). This CDR3 is 13 amino acids long. The CDR3 DNA is TGTGCCAGTAGTATACAATGGAACACTGAAGCTTTCTTT. Residues: CASSIQWNTEAFF.

The gene calls are TRBV7-8 and TRBJ2-5, with 7 nucleotides matching TRBD2. After removal of 4 bases from V and 2 bases from J, the junction contained 10 bases not matched to a gene. The CDR3 loop spans 16 amino acids. Per the germline V gene, CDR1 is SGHVS and CDR2 is FQNEAQ. CDR3 sequence: CASSSGLGGVQETQYF. The CDR3 region has the DNA TGTGCCAGCAGCTCCGGACTGGGGGGGGTTCAAGAGACCCAGTACTTC. Combining the CDR3 with reference TRBV7-8 and TRBJ2-5 gives the whole variable domain GAGVSQSPRYKVAKRGQDVALRCDPISGHVSLFWYQQALGQGPEFLTYFQNEAQLDKSGLPSDRFFAERPEGSVSTLKIQRTQQEDSAVYLCASSSGLGGVQETQYFGPGTRLLVL.

The rearrangement joins TRBV30 to TRBJ1-1, with D possibly being TRBD1 (5 bases). CDR1 GTSNPN and CDR2 SVGIG come from the germline V gene (reference sequence). Trimming took off 2 bases at V and 3 bases at J, with 13 bases between the two ends. The CDR3 has 14 amino acids. In DNA form, the CDR3 reads TGTGCCTGGAGTTTCCGTGGGGCCCACACTGAAGCTTTCTTT. As protein: CAWSFRGAHTEAFF.

The genes are TRBV19 and TRBJ2-4, with 12 bases lining up with TRBD2. The CDR3 length is 17 residues. CDR1 is LNHDA, CDR2 SQIVND, per germline (reference sequence). With 3 bases clipped from V and 8 bases from J, the junction kept 11 bases outside the gene matches. This CDR3 reads CASSIRASGGASHIQYF. Here the CDR3 DNA reads TGTGCCAGTAGTATTAGGGCTAGCGGGGGGGCTTCACACATTCAGTACTTC.

The CDR3 loop reads CASTFGGGTSPLHF. In nucleotides, the CDR3 is TGTGCCAGCACCTTCGGGGGGGGAACCTCACCCCTCCACTTT. This chain joins TRBV6-5 and TRBJ1-6; D is perhaps TRBD1 (5 bases). V was pared by 7 bases and J by 10 bases, with 17 bases between. CDR1 is MNHEY and CDR2 is SVGAGI in the germline V gene. This CDR3 comprises 14 residues.

Only a few counts were recorded for this clone. CDR3 sequence: CASSQLTSELGYTF. For the CDR3, the DNA is TGCGCCAGCAGCCAACTAACATCGGAGCTGGGCTACACCTTC. This chain joins TRBV4-1 and TRBJ1-2; D gene uncertain. The CDR3 has 14 amino acids. V gave up 2 bases and J gave up 8 bases, with 15 bases separating them. Germline-derived CDR1 and CDR2 are MGHRA and YSYEKL.

The rearrangement links TRBV6-5 to TRBJ2-3; D may be TRBD2 (7 bases). CDR1 is MNHEY and CDR2 is SVGAGI in the germline V gene. The V and J ends lost 5 bases and 4 bases respectively, with 16 bases between them. The CDR3 length is 15 residues. The CDR3 DNA reads as TGTGCCAGCAGTCCCTTAGGGGGGGCCGCAGATACGCAGTATTTT. Residues: CASSPLGGAADTQYF.

The rearrangement links TRBV6-4 to TRBJ1-5; D not resolved. This CDR3 contains 13 residues. Between the trimmed V and J ends, which lost 4 bases and 4 bases, there was a span of 8 bases. Germline V gives CDR1 MRHNA, CDR2 SNTAGT. CDR3 loop: CASSGEVNQPQHF. CDR3 nucleotides: TGTGCCAGCAGTGGTGAGGTGAATCAGCCCCAGCATTTT.

The genes are TRBV14 and TRBJ1-2; D is unresolved. V was clipped by 2 bases and J by 7 bases, with 14 bases between them. The CDR3 consists of 14 residues. Per germline, CDR1 SGHDN and CDR2 FVKESK. The CDR3 is CASSQTVGGFGYTF. CDR3 DNA sequence: TGTGCCAGCAGCCAAACGGTCGGAGGGTTTGGCTACACCTTC.

V usage is TRBV18 and J usage is TRBJ2-1, with 12 bases lining up with TRBD2. The CDR3 spans 18 residues. Germline-derived CDR1 and CDR2 are KGHSH and LQKENI. V trimming: 3 bases; J trimming: 1 base; junction bases outside the gene matches: 7. The DNA of the CDR3 is TGTGCCAGCTCACCTCTCGGTACTAGCGGGGGGTCCTACAATGAGCAGTTCTTC. It is translated as CASSPLGTSGGSYNEQFF.

This clone occurred a few times. The chain is built from TRBV7-9 and TRBJ1-2; TRBD1 matches 10 bases. V lost 6 bases and J lost 8; bases outside the gene matches: 9. The CDR3 loop spans 14 amino acids. Per germline, CDR1 SEHNR and CDR2 FQNEAQ (reference sequence). The CDR3 coding sequence is TGTGCCAGCAGTTACCCGGGACAGGGGAGCGGCTACACCTTC. Encoded protein: CASSYPGQGSGYTF.

The rearrangement joins TRBV19 to TRBJ2-3; 10 bases are a match to TRBD1. The CDR3 is made up of 13 amino acids. Germline loops: CDR1 LNHDA, CDR2 SQIVND (reference sequence). The J segment lost 9 bases and the V segment lost 1 base, leaving 1 base of the junction unmatched. In nucleotides, the CDR3 is TGTGCCAGTAGTATAGGGACAGGGGGAACGCAGTATTTT. Protein product: CASSIGTGGTQYF.

J is TRBJ1-1 and V is TRBV5-6; tentative D call: TRBD1 (6 bases). Trimming cost V 0 bases and J 0 bases, with 15 bases left between them. Germline lookup yields CDR1 SGHDT and CDR2 YYEEEE. The CDR3 runs 17 residues. CDR3 sequence reads: CASSLVGWTEMNTEAFF. For the CDR3, the DNA is TGTGCCAGCAGCTTGGTAGGGTGGACAGAAATGAACACTGAAGCTTTCTTT.

This rearrangement joins TRBV18 to TRBJ2-1; 7 nucleotides align to TRBD2. Germline values: CDR1 KGHSH, CDR2 LQKENI. This CDR3 has 15 amino acids. V shed 5 bases, J shed 4 bases, and the junction held 8 bases outside the gene matches. CDR3 in amino acids: CASSTRGSLYNEQFF. CDR3 bases: TGTGCCAGCTCAACGCGGGGGAGCCTTTACAATGAGCAGTTCTTC.

The rearrangement joins TRBV6-5 to TRBJ1-2; 11 positions match TRBD1. The CDR3 extends over 14 amino acids. Germline CDR1 is MNHEY and CDR2 is SVGAGI. Unmatched junction bases numbered 7, after V lost 6 bases and J lost 7 bases. The CDR3 region has the DNA TGTGCCAGCAGGGACAGGGGGCGTATGTTTGGCTACACCTTC. Translating gives CASRDRGRMFGYTF.